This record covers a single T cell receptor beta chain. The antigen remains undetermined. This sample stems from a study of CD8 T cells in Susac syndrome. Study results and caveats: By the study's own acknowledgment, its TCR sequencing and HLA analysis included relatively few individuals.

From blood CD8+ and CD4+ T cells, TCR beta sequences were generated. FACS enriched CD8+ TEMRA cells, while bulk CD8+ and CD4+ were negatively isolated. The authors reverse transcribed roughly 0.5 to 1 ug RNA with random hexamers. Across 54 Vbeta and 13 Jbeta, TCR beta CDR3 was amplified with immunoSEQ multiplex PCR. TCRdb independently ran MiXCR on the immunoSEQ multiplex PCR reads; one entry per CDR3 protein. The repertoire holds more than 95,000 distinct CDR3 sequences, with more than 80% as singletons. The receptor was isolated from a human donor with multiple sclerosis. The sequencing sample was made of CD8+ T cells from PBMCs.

This CDR3 is CASSQAGTSGRDTQYF. DNA for the CDR3: TGTGCCAGCAGCCAAGCCGGGACTAGCGGGAGAGATACGCAGTATTTT. The J gene is TRBJ2-3, the V gene TRBV4-2, with TRBD2 identical over 14 bases. The CDR3 runs 16 residues. In germline, CDR1 is LGHNA, CDR2 YNFKEQ. After removal of 1 base from V and 5 bases from J, the junction contained 2 bases not matched to a gene.